This TCR beta chain was sequenced in a study of T cell clones after liver transplantation. For the study at large: Liver transplant recipients had immunosuppression withdrawal attempted within 2 years. Until 12-24 months post-transplant, subjects got standard immunosuppression and no induction.

The CDR3 runs 15 residues. Germline CDR1 is MNHEY and CDR2 is SMNVEV (reference sequence). With 1 base removed from V and 3 bases from J, the gap between germline ends came to 13 bases. Clones were sequenced by immunoSEQ multiplex PCR, and TCRdb holds only the in-frame ones, with some missing. The sample yields some 110,000 clones, approximately 90% seen once. This TCR was recovered from a human patient who received a liver transplant. The T cells may come from the graft donor. Material: CD4+ T cells from blood, obtained 12 months after liver transplant. The genes are TRBV27 and TRBJ2-7, with D unresolved. In DNA form, the CDR3 reads TGTGCCAGCAGTTTATTTAGGCAAAACATCTACGAGCAGTACTTC. As protein: CASSLFRQNIYEQYF.